These T cell receptor beta chains were read from a single sample in a study of identifying expanded T cells in peripheral blood. Generated by immunoSEQ multiplex PCR, the TCRdb table keeps only in-frame clones and is missing some. The data show 100,000 or so clones, 88% seen once. Material: blood. Source of these receptors: a person aged 18 to 70 in good health. CDR3s include the opening cysteine and the closing phenylalanine or tryptophan. Each record gives: D gene, clone size, J gene, V gene, CDR3 protein, CDR3 DNA. D genes are given only for firm matches. The size of a clone is reported for some rows only, either as once, few or many, or as a class for expanded clones.

D: TRBD2
size: NA
J: TRBJ2-5
V: TRBV4-1
CDR3: CASSPRLAGAQETQYF
DNA: TGCGCCAGCAGCCCCAGGTTAGCGGGGGCACAAGAGACCCAGTACTTC

D: TRBD1
size: NA
J: TRBJ1-4
V: TRBV6-6
CDR3: CASSYRGQGRDEKLFF
DNA: TGTGCCAGCAGTTACCGGGGACAGGGGCGAGATGAAAAACTGTTTTTT

D: NA
size: NA
J: TRBJ1-5
V: TRBV30
CDR3: CAWSVDGWQPQHF
DNA: TGTGCCTGGAGTGTGGATGGGTGGCAGCCCCAGCATTTT

D: NA
size: NA
J: TRBJ1-3
V: TRBV15
CDR3: CATSRDGSTTPGNTIYF
DNA: TGTGCCACCAGCAGAGATGGATCGACGACACCTGGAAACACCATATATTTT

D: NA
size: NA
J: TRBJ2-7
V: TRBV7-9
CDR3: CASGTELFSYEQYF
DNA: TGTGCCAGCGGTACAGAATTATTCTCCTACGAGCAGTACTTC

D: NA
size: NA
J: TRBJ2-4
V: TRBV2
CDR3: CASSTTPNLRVPVIQYF
DNA: TGTGCCAGCAGTACCACACCAAATTTAAGAGTACCGGTCATTCAGTACTTC

D: NA
size: few
J: TRBJ1-2
V: TRBV19
CDR3: CATREDQGRYGYTF
DNA: TGTGCCACCCGAGAAGACCAGGGGCGGTATGGCTACACCTTC

D: NA
size: NA
J: TRBJ1-1
V: TRBV4-1
CDR3: CASSQEVGTLNTEAFF
DNA: TGCGCCAGCAGCCAAGAAGTAGGAACCCTGAACACTGAAGCTTTCTTT

D: TRBD1
size: NA
J: TRBJ2-2
V: TRBV19
CDR3: CASAGQGASGELFF
DNA: TGTGCCAGCGCGGGACAGGGGGCGTCTGGGGAGCTGTTTTTT

D: TRBD1
size: NA
J: TRBJ1-1
V: TRBV5-4
CDR3: CASSSRDSEPRVMNTEAFF
DNA: TGTGCCAGCAGCTCACGGGACAGCGAACCCCGAGTGATGAACACTGAAGCTTTCTTT

D: TRBD1
size: NA
J: TRBJ1-2
V: TRBV5-1
CDR3: CASSTTGGNGYGYTF
DNA: TGCGCCAGCAGCACGACAGGGGGTAATGGCTATGGCTACACCTTC

D: NA
size: once
J: TRBJ2-3
V: TRBV7-9
CDR3: CASSTTNREDTQYF
DNA: TGTGCCAGCAGCACGACGAACAGGGAAGATACGCAGTATTTT

D: NA
size: NA
J: TRBJ1-5
V: TRBV9
CDR3: CASSVGSGENQPQHF
DNA: TGTGCCAGCAGCGTAGGGTCCGGGGAGAATCAGCCCCAGCATTTT

D: NA
size: NA
J: TRBJ2-2
V: TRBV25-1
CDR3: CASSRVNTGELFF
DNA: TGTGCCAGCAGCCGGGTGAACACCGGGGAGCTGTTTTTT

D: TRBD2
size: NA
J: TRBJ2-7
V: TRBV13
CDR3: CASSSFSGRAYEQYF
DNA: TGTGCCAGCAGCTCGTTTAGCGGGAGGGCCTACGAGCAGTACTTC

D: TRBD2
size: NA
J: TRBJ2-3
V: TRBV5-6
CDR3: CASSLRLAGGSFGTDTQYF
DNA: TGTGCCAGCAGCTTGAGGCTAGCGGGAGGGTCTTTTGGCACAGATACGCAGTATTTT

D: NA
size: NA
J: TRBJ1-2
V: TRBV29-1
CDR3: CSVPTSRDYGYTF
DNA: TGCAGCGTTCCGACGAGTCGAGACTATGGCTACACCTTC